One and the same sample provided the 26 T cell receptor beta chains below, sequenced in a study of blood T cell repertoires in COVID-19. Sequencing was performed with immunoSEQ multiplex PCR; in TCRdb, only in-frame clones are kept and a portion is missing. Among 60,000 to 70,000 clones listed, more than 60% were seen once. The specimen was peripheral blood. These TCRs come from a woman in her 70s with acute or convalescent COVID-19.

CDR3 DNA sequence: TGTGCCAGCTCACCCACAGGGGATTATAATTCACCCCTCCACTTT. Translated: CASSPTGDYNSPLHF. The V and J genes are TRBV18 and TRBJ1-6, with 7 bases aligning to TRBD1. CDR3 length: 15 residues. CDR1 is KGHSH and CDR2 is LQKENI in the germline V gene. Losses at the gene ends were 3 bases for V and 4 bases for J; bases not matched to a gene: 3.

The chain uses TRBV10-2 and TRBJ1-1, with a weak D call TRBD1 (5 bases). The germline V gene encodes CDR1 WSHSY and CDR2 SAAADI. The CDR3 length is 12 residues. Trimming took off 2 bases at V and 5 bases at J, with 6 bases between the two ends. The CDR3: CASSEGGTEAFF. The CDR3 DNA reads TGCGCCAGCAGTGAGGGGGGGACTGAAGCTTTCTTT.

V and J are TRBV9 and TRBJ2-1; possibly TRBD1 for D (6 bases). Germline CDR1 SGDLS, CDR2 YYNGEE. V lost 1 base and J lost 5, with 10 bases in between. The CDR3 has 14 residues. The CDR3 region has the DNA TGTGCCAGCAGCGTAAGAGGGGGAGACAATGAGCAGTTCTTC. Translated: CASSVRGGDNEQFF.

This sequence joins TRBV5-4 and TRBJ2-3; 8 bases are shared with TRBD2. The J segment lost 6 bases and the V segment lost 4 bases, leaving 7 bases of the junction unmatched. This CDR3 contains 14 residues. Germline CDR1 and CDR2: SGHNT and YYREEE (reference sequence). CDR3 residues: CASSPAGGGDTQYF. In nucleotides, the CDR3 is TGTGCCAGCAGCCCGGCGGGGGGAGGGGATACGCAGTATTTT. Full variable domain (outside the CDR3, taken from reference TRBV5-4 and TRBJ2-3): ETGVTQSPTHLIKTRGQQVTLRCSSQSGHNTVSWYQQALGQGPQFIFQYYREEENGRGNFPPRFSGLQFPNYSSELNVNALELDDSALYLCASSPAGGGDTQYFGPGTRLTVL.

The CDR3 spells CASSFRGGPGSETQYF. CDR3 sequence (DNA): TGTGCCAGCAGCTTCCGCGGGGGGCCGGGGTCAGAGACCCAGTACTTC. This rearrangement joins TRBV7-9 to TRBJ2-5, with TRBD2 matching over 8 bases. Per germline, CDR1 SEHNR and CDR2 FQNEAQ (reference sequence). Losses at the gene ends were 3 bases for V and 4 bases for J; bases not matched to a gene: 10. This CDR3 has 16 residues.

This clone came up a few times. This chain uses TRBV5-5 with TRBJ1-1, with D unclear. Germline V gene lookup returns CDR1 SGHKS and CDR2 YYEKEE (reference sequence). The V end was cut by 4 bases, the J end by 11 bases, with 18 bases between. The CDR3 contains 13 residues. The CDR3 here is CASSPGGLKGAFF. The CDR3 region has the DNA TGTGCCAGCAGCCCGGGCGGGCTAAAGGGTGCTTTCTTT.

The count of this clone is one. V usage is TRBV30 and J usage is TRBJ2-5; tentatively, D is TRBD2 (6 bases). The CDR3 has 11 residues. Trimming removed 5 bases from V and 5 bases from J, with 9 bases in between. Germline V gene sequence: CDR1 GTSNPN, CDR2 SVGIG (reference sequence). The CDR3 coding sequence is TGTGCCTGGGGGGCGGGGGAGACCCAGTACTTC. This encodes CAWGAGETQYF.

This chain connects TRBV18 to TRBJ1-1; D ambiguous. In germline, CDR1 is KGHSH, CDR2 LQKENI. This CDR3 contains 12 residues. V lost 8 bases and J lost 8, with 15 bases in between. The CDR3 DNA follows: TGTGCCAGCGCGTCCAAGCAAGCAGAAGCTTTCTTT. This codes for CASASKQAEAFF.

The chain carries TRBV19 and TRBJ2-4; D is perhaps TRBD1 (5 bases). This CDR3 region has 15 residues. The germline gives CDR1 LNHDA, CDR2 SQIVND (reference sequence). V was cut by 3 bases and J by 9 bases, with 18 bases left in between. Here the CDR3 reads CASSIPGRVGAIQYF. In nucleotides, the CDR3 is TGTGCCAGTAGTATCCCGGGCAGGGTCGGAGCCATTCAGTACTTC. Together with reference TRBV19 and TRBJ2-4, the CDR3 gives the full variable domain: DGGITQSPKYLFRKEGQNVTLSCEQNLNHDAMYWYRQDPGQGLRLIYYSQIVNDFQKGDIAEGYSVSREKKESFPLTVTSAQKNPTAFYLCASSIPGRVGAIQYFGAGTRLSVL.

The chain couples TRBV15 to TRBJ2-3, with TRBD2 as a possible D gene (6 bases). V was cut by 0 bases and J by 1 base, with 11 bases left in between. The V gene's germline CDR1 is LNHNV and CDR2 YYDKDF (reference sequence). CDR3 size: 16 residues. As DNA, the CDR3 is TGTGCCACCAGCAGAGATTGGGGGGAGGGCACAGATACGCAGTATTTT. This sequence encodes CATSRDWGEGTDTQYF.

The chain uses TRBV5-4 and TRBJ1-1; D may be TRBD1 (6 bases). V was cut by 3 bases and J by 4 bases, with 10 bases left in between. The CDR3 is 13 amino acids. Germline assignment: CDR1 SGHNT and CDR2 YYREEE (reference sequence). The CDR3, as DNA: TGTGCCAGCAGCTGGGAACAGGGCACTGAAGCTTTCTTT. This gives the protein CASSWEQGTEAFF.

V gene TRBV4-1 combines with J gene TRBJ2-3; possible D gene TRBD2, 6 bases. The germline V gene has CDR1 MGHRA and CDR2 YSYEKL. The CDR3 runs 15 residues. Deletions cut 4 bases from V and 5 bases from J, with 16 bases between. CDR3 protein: CASSLVNRAGDTQYF. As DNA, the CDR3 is TGCGCCAGCAGCCTAGTCAACCGAGCGGGAGATACGCAGTATTTT.

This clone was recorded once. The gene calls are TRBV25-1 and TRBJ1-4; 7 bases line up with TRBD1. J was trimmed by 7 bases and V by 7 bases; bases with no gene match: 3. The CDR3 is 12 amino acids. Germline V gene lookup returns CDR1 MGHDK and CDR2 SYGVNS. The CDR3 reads CASTNRGEKLFF. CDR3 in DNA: TGTGCCAGCACAAACAGGGGTGAAAAACTGTTTTTT.

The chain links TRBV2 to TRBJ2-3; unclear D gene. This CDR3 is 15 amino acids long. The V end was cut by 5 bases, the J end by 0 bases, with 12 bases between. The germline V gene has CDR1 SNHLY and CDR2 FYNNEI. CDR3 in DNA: TGTGCCAGCAGTAATTTGGTGGAGAGCACAGATACGCAGTATTTT. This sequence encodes CASSNLVESTDTQYF.

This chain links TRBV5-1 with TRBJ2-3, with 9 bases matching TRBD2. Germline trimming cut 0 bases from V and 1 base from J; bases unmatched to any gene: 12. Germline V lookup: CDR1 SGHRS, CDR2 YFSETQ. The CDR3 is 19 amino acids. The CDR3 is CASSLARRGGRNGTDTQYF. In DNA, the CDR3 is TGCGCCAGCAGCTTGGCTCGGCGGGGGGGCAGGAACGGCACAGATACGCAGTATTTT.

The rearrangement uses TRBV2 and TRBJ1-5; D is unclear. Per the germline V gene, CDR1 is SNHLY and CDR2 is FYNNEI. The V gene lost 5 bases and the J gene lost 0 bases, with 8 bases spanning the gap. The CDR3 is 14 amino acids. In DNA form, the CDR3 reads TGTGCCAGCAGTCAGGCTTATAGCAATCAGCCCCAGCATTTT. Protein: CASSQAYSNQPQHF.

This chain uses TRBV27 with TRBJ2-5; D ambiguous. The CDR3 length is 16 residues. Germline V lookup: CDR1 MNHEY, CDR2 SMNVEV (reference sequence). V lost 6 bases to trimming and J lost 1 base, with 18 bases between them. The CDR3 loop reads CASSNLDAKTQETQYF. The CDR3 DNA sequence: TGTGCCAGCAGCAACCTAGACGCTAAGACCCAAGAGACCCAGTACTTC.

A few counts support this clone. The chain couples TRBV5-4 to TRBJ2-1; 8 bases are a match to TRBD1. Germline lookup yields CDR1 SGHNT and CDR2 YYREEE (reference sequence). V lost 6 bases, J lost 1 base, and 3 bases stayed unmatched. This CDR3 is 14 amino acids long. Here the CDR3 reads CASTRTGSYNEQFF. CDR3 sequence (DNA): TGTGCCAGCACGCGGACAGGGTCCTACAATGAGCAGTTCTTC.

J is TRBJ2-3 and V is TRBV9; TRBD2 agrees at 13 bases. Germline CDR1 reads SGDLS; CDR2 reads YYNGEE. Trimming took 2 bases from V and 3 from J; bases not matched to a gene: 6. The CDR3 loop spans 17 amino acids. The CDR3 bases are TGTGCCAGCAGCGTGGGAACTAGCGGGGGGGTAACAGATACGCAGTATTTT. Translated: CASSVGTSGGVTDTQYF.

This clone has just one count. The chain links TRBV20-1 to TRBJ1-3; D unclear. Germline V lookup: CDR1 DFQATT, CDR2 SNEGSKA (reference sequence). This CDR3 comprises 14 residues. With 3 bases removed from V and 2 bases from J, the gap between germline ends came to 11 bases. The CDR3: CSASSWAAGNTIYF. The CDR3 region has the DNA TGCAGTGCTAGTTCGTGGGCAGCTGGAAACACCATATATTTT.

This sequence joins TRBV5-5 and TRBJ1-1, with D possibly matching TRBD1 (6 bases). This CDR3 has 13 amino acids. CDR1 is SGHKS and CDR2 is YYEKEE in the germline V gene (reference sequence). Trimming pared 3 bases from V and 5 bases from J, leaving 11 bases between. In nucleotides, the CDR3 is TGTGCCAGCAGCTCAGGGGTTGGAACTGAAGCTTTCTTT. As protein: CASSSGVGTEAFF. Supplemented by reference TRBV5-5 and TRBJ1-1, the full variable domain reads DAGVTQSPTHLIKTRGQQVTLRCSPISGHKSVSWYQQVLGQGPQFIFQYYEKEERGRGNFPDRFSARQFPNYSSELNVNALLLGDSALYLCASSSGVGTEAFFGQGTRLTVV.

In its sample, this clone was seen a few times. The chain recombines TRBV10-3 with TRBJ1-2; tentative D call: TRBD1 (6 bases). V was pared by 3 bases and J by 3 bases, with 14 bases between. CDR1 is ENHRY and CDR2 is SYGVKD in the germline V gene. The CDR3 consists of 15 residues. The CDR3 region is CAISEGGSGYYGYTF. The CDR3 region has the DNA TGTGCCATCAGTGAAGGGGGATCGGGCTACTATGGCTACACCTTC.

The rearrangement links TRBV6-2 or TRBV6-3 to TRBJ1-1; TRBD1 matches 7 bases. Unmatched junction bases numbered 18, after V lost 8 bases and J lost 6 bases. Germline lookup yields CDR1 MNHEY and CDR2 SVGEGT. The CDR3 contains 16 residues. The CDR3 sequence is CASGPYETGKIPEAFF. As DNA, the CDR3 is TGTGCCAGCGGCCCTTACGAGACAGGGAAAATTCCTGAAGCTTTCTTT.

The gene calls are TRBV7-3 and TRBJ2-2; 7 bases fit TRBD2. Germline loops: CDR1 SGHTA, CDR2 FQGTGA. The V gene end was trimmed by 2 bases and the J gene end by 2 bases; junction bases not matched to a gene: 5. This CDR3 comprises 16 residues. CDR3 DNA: TGTGCCAGCAGCTTACATTCGGGGGGTAACACCGGGGAGCTGTTTTTT. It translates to CASSLHSGGNTGELFF.

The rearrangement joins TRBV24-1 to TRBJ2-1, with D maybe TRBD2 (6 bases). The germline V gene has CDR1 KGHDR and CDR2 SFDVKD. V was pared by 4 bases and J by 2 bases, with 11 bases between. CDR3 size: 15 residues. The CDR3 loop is CATSESGGTYNEQFF. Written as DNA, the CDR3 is TGTGCCACCAGTGAATCGGGCGGGACCTACAATGAGCAGTTCTTC.

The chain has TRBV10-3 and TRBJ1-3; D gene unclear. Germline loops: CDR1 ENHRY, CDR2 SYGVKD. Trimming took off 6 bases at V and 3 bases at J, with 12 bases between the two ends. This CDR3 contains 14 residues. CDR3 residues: CAISPAGYGNTIYF. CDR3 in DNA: TGTGCCATCAGCCCCGCCGGGTATGGAAACACCATATATTTT.